This TCR beta chain stems from a study of cytotoxic CD8 clonotypes in ibrutinib-treated CLL (dated by TCRdb to 2020 to 2022). About the full investigation: The cohort was composed of some ten relapsed/refractory and roughly 14 treatment-naive patients; IGHV unmutated status was identified in roughly 17 patients. Partial responses were observed in roughly 24 patients and complete responses in 2; after a median follow-up of around 68 months, remission was maintained in some 14 patients and progression was observed in roughly twelve. Samples at response were collected after a median of 12 months of treatment, with a range of about 6 to 40 months. On average, each sample yielded 255,043 productive templates and under 95,000 productive rearrangements. Of the 90 or so people in the trial, around 25 had longitudinal samples available. Cryopreserved peripheral blood mononuclear cells were collected before treatment, at response, and at either disease progression or sustained remission. All remission and progressive disease samples were collected while patients were still receiving ibrutinib. What the study reported, not specific to this receptor: An increase in clonality was observed at ibrutinib response, with clonality remaining stable during sustained remission and falling back toward baseline at progression. Baseline clonality exceeded that of age-matched healthy donors and correlated strongly with circulating CD8+ T-cell counts. Public clonotypes were rare and either contracted or stayed stable during treatment, and the rise in clonality at ibrutinib response reflected the expansion of private clonotypes. Sampling times were not matched between sustained-remission and progressing patients, and lymph node repertoires were not studied.

Regarding this clone: Its binding antigen is unknown. It has no much larger one-base neighbor in the sample; base qualities were not kept.

The sample's time point label is to be understood as: approximately 11 months on ibrutinib. Approximately 2 micrograms of genomic DNA were extracted from cryopreserved PBMCs for TCR beta library preparation. High-throughput TCR beta sequencing was performed on longitudinal blood samples from CLL patients receiving ibrutinib monotherapy. The patients were enrolled in a single-center, open-label phase 2 trial of ibrutinib monotherapy. V sheds 7 bases and J sheds 4 bases, leaving 17 bases between their ends. Inclusive of the bounding cysteine and phenylalanine, the CDR3 is 15 residues long. CDR3 DNA only is kept here, 45 bases in frame from base 1. CDR1 and CDR2, per the germline V gene, are MNHNS and SASEGT. On a MiSeq, deep resolution sequencing aimed for a depth between 1 in 1 million and 1 in 200,000 T cells, with each clonotype covered 10x on average. The immunoSEQ hsTCRB Kit was used to generate TCR beta libraries. The study's own analysis went as follows. Data were analyzed with ImmunoSEQ Data Assistant and ImmunoSEQ Analyzer, with V, D and J genes assigned per IMGT definitions. Clonality, with values ranging from 0 to 1, was calculated as one minus the normalized Shannon entropy of productive rearrangement frequencies. Public clonotype analysis was restricted to overrepresented clonotypes comprising at least 0.05% of each patient's repertoire. Some 13 age-matched healthy donor repertoires from immuneACCESS were used as controls for clonality. TCRdb stores this immuneACCESS table with in-frame sequences only. Part of the clones is absent; in the studies checked, under half of the shortfall reflects unresolved V genes, and no reason is known for the rest. Clonal size and the V and J genes are those of that table, whereas D and trimming came from the DNA. This sample is represented by 50,000 to 65,000 clones; roughly 70% of them were singletons. The ten largest clones add up to 35% to 55% of the sample.

This sequence was found in a human donor with chronic lymphocytic leukemia. Rearrangement joined TRBV6-1 to TRBJ2-1, and the D gene may be TRBD1, 6 bases matching. The material sequenced was PBMCs, taken after 12 months of ibrutinib treatment. CDR3 sequence: CASILTGFPYNEQFF. The sequenced DNA is TGTGCCAGCATACTAACAGGGTTCCCGTACAATGAGCAGTTCTTC.